This TCR beta chain was observed in a study of shared clonotypes between healthy human individuals. V shed 5 bases and J shed 4 bases, with 12 bases lying between them. This CDR3 contains 13 residues. CDR1 and CDR2 (germline): MDHEN, SYDVKM. Produced via immunoSEQ multiplex PCR; TCRdb's table is partial and in-frame only. Counted here are about 460,000 clones, roughly three quarters occurring once; the ten biggest clones make up around 11%. This TCR came from a middle-aged woman in good health. Some clones in this sample may be carry-over from other donors' samples. The chain couples TRBV28 to TRBJ2-7; D is possibly TRBD1 (7 bases). The sequenced material came from PBMCs. CDR3 DNA sequence: TGTGCCAGCAGTACGACAGGGAGGTACGAGCAGTACTTC. Translating it yields CASSTTGRYEQYF.